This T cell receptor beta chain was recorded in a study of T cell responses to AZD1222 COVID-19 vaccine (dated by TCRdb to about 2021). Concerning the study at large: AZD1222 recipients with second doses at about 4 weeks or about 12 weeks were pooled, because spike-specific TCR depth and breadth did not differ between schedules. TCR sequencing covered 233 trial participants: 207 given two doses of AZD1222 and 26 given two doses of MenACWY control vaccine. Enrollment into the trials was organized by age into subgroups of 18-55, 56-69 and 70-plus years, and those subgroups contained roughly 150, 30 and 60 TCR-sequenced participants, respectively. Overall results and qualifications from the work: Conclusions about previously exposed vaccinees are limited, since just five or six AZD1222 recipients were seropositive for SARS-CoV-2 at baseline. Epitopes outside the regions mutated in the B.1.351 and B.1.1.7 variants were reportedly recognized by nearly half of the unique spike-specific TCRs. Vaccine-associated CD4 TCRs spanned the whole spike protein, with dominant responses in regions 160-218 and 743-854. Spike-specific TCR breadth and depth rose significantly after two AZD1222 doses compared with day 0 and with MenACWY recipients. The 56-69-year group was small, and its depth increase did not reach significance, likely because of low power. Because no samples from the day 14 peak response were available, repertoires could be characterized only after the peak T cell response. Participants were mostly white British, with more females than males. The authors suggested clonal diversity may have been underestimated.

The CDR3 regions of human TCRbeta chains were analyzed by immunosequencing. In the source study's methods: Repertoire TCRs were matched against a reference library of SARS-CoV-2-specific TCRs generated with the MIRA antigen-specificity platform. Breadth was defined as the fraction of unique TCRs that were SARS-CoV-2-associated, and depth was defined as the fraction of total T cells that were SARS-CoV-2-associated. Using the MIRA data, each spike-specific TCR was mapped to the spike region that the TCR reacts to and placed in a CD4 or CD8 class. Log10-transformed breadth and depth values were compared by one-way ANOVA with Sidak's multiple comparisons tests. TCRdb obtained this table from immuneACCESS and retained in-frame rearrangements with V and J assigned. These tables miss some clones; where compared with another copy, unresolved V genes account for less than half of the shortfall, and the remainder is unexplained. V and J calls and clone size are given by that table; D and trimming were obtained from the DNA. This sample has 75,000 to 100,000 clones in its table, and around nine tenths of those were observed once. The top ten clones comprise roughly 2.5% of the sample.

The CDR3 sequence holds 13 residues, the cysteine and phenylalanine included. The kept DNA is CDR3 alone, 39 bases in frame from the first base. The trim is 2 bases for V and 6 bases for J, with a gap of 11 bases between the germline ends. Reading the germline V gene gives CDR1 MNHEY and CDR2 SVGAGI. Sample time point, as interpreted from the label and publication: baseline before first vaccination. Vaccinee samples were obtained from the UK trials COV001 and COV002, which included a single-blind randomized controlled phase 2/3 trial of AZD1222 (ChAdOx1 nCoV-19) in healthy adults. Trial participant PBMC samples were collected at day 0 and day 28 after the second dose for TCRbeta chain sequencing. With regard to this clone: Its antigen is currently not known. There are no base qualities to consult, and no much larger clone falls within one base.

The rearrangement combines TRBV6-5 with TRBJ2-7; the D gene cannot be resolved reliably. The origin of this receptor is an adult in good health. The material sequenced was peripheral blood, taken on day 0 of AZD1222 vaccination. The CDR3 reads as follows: CASSYGLAREQYF. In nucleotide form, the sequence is TGTGCCAGCAGTTACGGCTTAGCACGCGAGCAGTACTTC.